Detailed here is one T cell receptor beta chain. Only cases whose brain tissue showed the highest T cell transcript signatures were sequenced. This entry comes from a study of brain T cells in children with intractable seizures. Germline loops: CDR1 MNHEY, CDR2 SVGEGT. V dropped 4 bases and J dropped 9 bases, with 22 bases sitting between them. CDR3 length: 16 residues. Sequencing used immunoSEQ multiplex PCR; TCRdb keeps in-frame clones, though not all of them. The profile shows under 150,000 clones, 90% to 95% of them singletons. The chain combines TRBV6-2 or TRBV6-3 with TRBJ2-1; perhaps TRBD2 as D (7 bases). The specimen comprised peripheral blood, sampled at surgery. The clonotype originates from a boy under two years old with hemimegalencephaly and intractable seizures. CDR3 amino acids: CASSSTGGGSLGEQFF. The DNA of the CDR3 is TGTGCCAGCAGTTCCACGGGGGGCGGGAGCTTAGGTGAGCAGTTCTTC.